This T cell receptor beta chain was obtained from a study of cytomegalovirus exposure and HLA in healthy donors listed by TCRdb under 2017. Some background on the complete study: According to an earlier analysis of 587 of the donors, some 170 million T cells yielded 117 million unique TCR beta sequences and around 280 Gb of sequence data. An early release covering roughly 600 HLA-typed donors comprised approximately 300 gigabases of sequencing data and tens of millions of unique TCR sequences. Among the roughly 380 genotyped donors, around 81% belonged to the genetic ancestry cluster associated with self-reported Caucasian donors. The aim of the study was to test whether cataloging public T cell receptors could identify signatures of past pathogen exposure. The study used immunosequencing to profile the T cell repertoires of several hundred subjects and linked those repertoires to cytomegalovirus serostatus. Besides the first cohort of 666 subjects, a separate validation cohort made up of over 100 different subjects was used. To predict cytomegalovirus infection status, the study brought together high-throughput TCR immunosequencing, statistical association of individual TCRs with disease status, and machine learning. In a later analysis, previously published TCR beta repertoires from more than 500 donors were re-analyzed and high-resolution HLA genotyping was added so that TCR occurrence patterns could be studied. Rather than drawing on any new phenotypic data, the later analysis identified candidate immune exposures from TCR beta sequences and the way those sequences occurred across donors. In an earlier analysis of 587 of the donors, high-throughput TCR beta sequencing was used to judge whether each TCR beta V gene segment behaved as functional or pseudogenic. Donor age, sex, ethnicity and CMV serostatus were compiled together with the repertoire data. Genome-wide SNP genotypes for about 65% of the roughly 670 donors were used in a later genetic analysis, which treated that subset as a discovery cohort. All discovery cohort repertoires had been generated using a single sequencing platform. Both class I and class II loci were covered by HLA typing, at four-digit resolution. Typing coverage differed by locus: A, B, C, DRB1 and DQB1 were typed in roughly 620-640 donors, DQA1 in about 500, DPA1 in over 600, and DPB1 in just under 490. Because of strong linkage in the cohort, roughly five DR-DQ haplotypes were treated as single units for association and clustering. Among about 370 genotyped donors of the cohort, an average of around 250,000 unique TCR beta nucleotide sequences was sequenced per donor, of which about 20% were non-productive.

Looking up the germline V gene yields CDR1 SGHNT and CDR2 YENEEA. V is shortened by 2 bases, J by 6 bases, and the region joining them spans 12 bases. The CDR3 measures 14 amino acids from cysteine to phenylalanine. Just CDR3 DNA is preserved here, 42 bases in frame from base 1. The cohort comprised 550 to 700 healthy bone marrow donors. At the time of sampling, all cohort members were nominally healthy, though unrecorded immune exposures were likely present. The donor was CMV seronegative and was included in the group of a few hundred seronegative cohort members. A peripheral blood sample was collected from each donor, and TCR beta sequencing was performed on peripheral blood mononuclear cells. Genomic DNA was extracted from the blood cell samples with the Qiagen DNeasy Blood Extraction Kit. As to this clone: This receptor's antigen is unknown. No clone much larger than this one lies a single base away; base qualities are absent.

General study outcomes and caveats: Sequencing depth was assumed to be roughly uniform across donors in the presence/absence analyses, though that assumption may not hold. In vitro tests confirmed that a few of the cytomegalovirus-associated TCR beta chains recognize cytomegalovirus antigens. Some IMGT-functional V segments, including TRBV6-2 and TRBV6-3, could not be distinguished by the 87-base-pair reads and were therefore excluded. Immune exposure information for the cohort was limited to CMV serostatus. When HLA alleles, especially DR and DQ, strongly co-occurred, attributing TCR associations to individual alleles was difficult. A later analysis associated about 17,000 TCR beta sequences with specific HLA alleles at a false discovery rate of 0.05. The study gave a list of about 160 TCR beta chains associated with cytomegalovirus. A later analysis reported that several top co-occurrence clusters appeared linked to parvovirus B19, influenza, CMV and Epstein-Barr virus. In an earlier analysis of 587 of the donors, most TCR beta V segments appeared in productive rearrangements about 90% or about 30% of the time, broadly matching IMGT annotations. Across donors, most TCR sequences were observed very rarely, whereas some public TCRs were present in many individuals. In a later analysis, most CMV-associated TCR beta chains were found to appear HLA-restricted, with HLA associations seemingly driven largely by CMV exposure. Compared with the roughly 670-donor mean, donors in an Asian-associated ancestry cluster had fewer N-insertions in productive TCRs, according to a later genetic analysis. Because some donors lacked HLA typing at each locus, the association tests relied only on the typed subset. According to a later analysis, TCR association rates differed among HLA loci, with DRB1 alleles showing the most associated TCRs and HLA-C alleles showing the fewest. A group of highly shared sequence variants was considered likely to be a technical artifact of the sequencing pipeline. This cohort had only TCR beta chains sequenced, and the lack of alpha or paired-chain data limited which features could be detected. Linkage disequilibrium might explain the correlated functional status among segregating V segments, but an unknown experimental factor could not be ruled out. The authors suggested that the approach could potentially be extended to other disease states and immunological phenotypes. The classifier was reported to diagnose cytomegalovirus status with high specificity and sensitivity in both the original cohort and the validation cohort. Because counts were too low, some 16 rarely observed V segments, including chromosome 9 orphons, were excluded from the earlier analysis of 587 of the donors. In a later analysis, HLA-associated TCR beta chains showed more clonal expansion and lower generation probabilities than non-associated chains that were equally common. A further reported finding was that TCR beta sequences accurately predicted the HLA-A and HLA-B alleles for most subjects in the first cohort. V-gene and J-gene trimming of TCR beta chains was associated with a missense DCLRE1C variant in a later genetic analysis, and the association was replicated in an independent cohort.

The library was produced with the immunoSEQ multiplex PCR assay. The multiplex PCR relied on a mix of 60 forward primers for TCR Vbeta segments and 13 reverse primers for TCR Jbeta segments. The CDR3 region of rearranged TCR beta genes was amplified from genomic DNA with a multiplex PCR assay. The amplified TCR beta libraries were sequenced on the Illumina HiSeq System as 87-base-pair reads. For the original study's pipeline: Across the 666 repertoires, a later analysis counted tens of millions of unique TCR beta chains, approximately 12 million of which were shared by at least two donors. Raw reads were error-corrected and collapsed into unique sequences by a nearest-neighbor algorithm in which closely related sequences were merged to remove PCR and sequencing errors. To assign V, D and J gene segments, CDR3 sequences were aligned to IMGT reference sequences. For a sequence to be retained, a match of at least six nucleotides to both a V gene segment and a J gene segment was required. Rearrangements were called productive when the CDR3 lacked stop codons and stayed in frame with V and J; all others were non-productive. CDR3 was defined by IMGT convention, running from the second conserved V-encoded cysteine to the conserved J-encoded phenylalanine. Sequences without an unambiguous match to a single V gene segment were excluded from the earlier analysis of a few hundred of the donors. In an earlier analysis of several hundred of the donors, V segments were called functional above 56.7% productive rearrangements and were called segregating when the between-donor standard deviation exceeded 5%. A statistical classification framework was built to diagnose cytomegalovirus status from the catalog of TCR beta chain sequences. V and J gene assignment, in a later analysis, came from comparing TCR nucleotide sequences with IMGT/GENE-DB human TR gene sequences. A later analysis assigned CDR3 sequences and most-parsimonious VDJ recombination scenarios with the TCRdist pipeline. In a later analysis, every TCR beta chain was defined by the combination of its CDR3 amino acid sequence and its V-gene family, and reads without a unique V-gene family were dropped. A later analysis removed several hundred highly shared, low-generation-probability nucleotide sequences to deal with suspected cross-contamination and a sequencing artifact. A later analysis calculated a clonal expansion index for each public chain from normalized within-repertoire ranks of inferred template counts. In a later analysis, generation probabilities were computed using a VDJ recombination model fitted to out-of-frame rearrangements, and the results were checked against IGoR. In a later analysis, hypergeometric tests were used to score TCR-TCR, TCR-HLA and TCR-CMV co-occurrence, with a repertoire-size bias correction applied to TCR pairs. In a later analysis, false discovery rates were estimated by permuting HLA or CMV assignments 20 times. In a later analysis, co-occurring TCRs were grouped using DBSCAN, with TCRdist sequence similarity added in when clustering inside HLA-allele-positive subsets. Repertoires with fewer than 30,000 or more than 120,000 public chains, plus five repertoires with anomalous nucleotide sharing, were excluded from co-occurrence clustering. TCRdb retrieved this table from immuneACCESS and kept in-frame rearrangements only. Not all clones are present; in checked studies, unresolved V genes account for under half, and no reason is known for the remainder. D and trimming were read from the DNA, whereas the V and J calls and clone size are those reported in that table. This sample lists 95,000 to 110,000 clones; approximately 64% were detected once. 2.5% to 4% of the sample is in the top ten clones.

The clonotype was recovered from a woman in her 50s in good health and CMV-seronegative. Here the chain combines TRBV11-3 and TRBJ2-3; the D gene is perhaps TRBD2, from 5 matching bases. What was sequenced was PBMCs. This receptor carries the CDR3 CASSLSGEKDTQYF. Read as DNA, the sequence is TGTGCCAGCAGCTTATCCGGGGAGAAGGATACGCAGTATTTT.